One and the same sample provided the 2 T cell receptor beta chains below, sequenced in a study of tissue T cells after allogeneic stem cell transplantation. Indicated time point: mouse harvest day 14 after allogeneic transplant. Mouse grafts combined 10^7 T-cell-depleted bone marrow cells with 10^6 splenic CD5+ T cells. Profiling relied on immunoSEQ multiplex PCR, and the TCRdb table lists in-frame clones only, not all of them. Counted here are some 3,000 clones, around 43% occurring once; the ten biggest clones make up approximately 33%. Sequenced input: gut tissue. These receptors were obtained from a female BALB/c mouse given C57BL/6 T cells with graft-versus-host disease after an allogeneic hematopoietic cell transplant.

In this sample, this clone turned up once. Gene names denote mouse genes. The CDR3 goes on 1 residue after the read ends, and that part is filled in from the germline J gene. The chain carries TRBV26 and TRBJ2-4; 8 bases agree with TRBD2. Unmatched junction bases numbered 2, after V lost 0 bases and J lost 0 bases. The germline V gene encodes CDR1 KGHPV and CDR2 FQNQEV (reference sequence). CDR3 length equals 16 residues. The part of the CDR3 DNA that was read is TGTGCCAGCAGTCTGTCGACTGGGGTTAGTCAAAACACCTTGTAC. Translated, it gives CASSLSTGVSQNTLY. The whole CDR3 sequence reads CASSLSTGVSQNTLYF. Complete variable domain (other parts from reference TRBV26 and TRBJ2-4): NSKVIQTPRYLVKGQGQKAKMRCIPEKGHPVVFWYQQNKNNEFKFLINFQNQEVLQQIDMTEKRFSAECPSNSPCSLEIQSSEAGDSALYLCASSLSTGVSQNTLYFGAGTRLSVL.

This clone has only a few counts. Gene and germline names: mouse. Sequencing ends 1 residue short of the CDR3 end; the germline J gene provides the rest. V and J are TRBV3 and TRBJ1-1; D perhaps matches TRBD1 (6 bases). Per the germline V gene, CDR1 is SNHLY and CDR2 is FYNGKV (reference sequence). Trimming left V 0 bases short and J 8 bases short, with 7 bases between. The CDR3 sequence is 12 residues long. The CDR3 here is CASSLAGAEVFF. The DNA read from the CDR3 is TGTGCCAGCAGCTTAGCGGGGGCGGAAGTCTTC.